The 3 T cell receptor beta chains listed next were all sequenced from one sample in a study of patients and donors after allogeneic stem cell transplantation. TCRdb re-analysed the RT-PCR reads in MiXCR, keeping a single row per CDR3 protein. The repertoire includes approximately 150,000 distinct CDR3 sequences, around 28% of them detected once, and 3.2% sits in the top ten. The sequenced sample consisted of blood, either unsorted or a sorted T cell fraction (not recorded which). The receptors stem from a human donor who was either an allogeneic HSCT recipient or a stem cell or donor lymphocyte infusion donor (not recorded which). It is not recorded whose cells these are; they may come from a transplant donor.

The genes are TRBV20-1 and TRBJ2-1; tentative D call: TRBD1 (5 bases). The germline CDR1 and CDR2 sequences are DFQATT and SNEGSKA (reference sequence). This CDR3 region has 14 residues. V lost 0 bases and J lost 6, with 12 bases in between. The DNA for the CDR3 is TGCAGTGCTAGAGATCAGGGAAGAGGCAATGAGCAGTTCTTC. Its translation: CSARDQGRGNEQFF.

The DNA for the CDR3 is TGTGCCAGCAGCTCATCAGGGCGGCATGAGCAGTTCTTC. Translated, it gives CASSSSGRHEQFF. The chain uses TRBV7-2 and TRBJ2-1, with D possibly being TRBD1 (5 bases). The CDR3 runs 13 residues. Germline V lookup: CDR1 SGHTA, CDR2 FQGNSA. V lost 4 bases, J lost 8 bases, and 12 bases lay in between.

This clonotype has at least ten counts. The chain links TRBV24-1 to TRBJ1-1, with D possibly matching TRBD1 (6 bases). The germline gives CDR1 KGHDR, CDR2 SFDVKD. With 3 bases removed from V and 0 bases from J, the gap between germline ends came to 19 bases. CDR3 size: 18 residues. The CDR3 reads CATSDPLMRGGLNTEAFF. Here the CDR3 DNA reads TGTGCCACCAGTGATCCTCTCATGAGGGGGGGTCTGAACACTGAAGCTTTCTTT.